This entry features one T cell receptor beta chain sequence. Its cognate antigen has yet to be identified. No much larger clone is present one base from it, and per-base qualities are unavailable. The data derive from a study of T cells in localized non-small cell lung cancer (dated by TCRdb to the early 2020s). About the full investigation: The study examined T cell repertoires in hundreds of patients with early-stage NSCLC and compared tumors with uninvolved tumor-adjacent lungs. The mean age of the NSCLC patients was approximately 71 years, with 130 or so men and 100 to 110 women. The cohort was made up of hundreds of treatment-naive NSCLC patients whose localized lung tumors had been resected.

What the authors observed across the whole study: Because the study design was exploratory, TCR variables were selected using unadjusted p-values without false-discovery rate correction. Uninvolved tumor-adjacent lung showed the highest T cell clonality, higher than tumor, which suggests more focused antigenic responses in the uninvolved tumor-adjacent lung. Multi-region tumor sequencing was not performed, so intratumor heterogeneity could not be excluded. Longer overall survival was associated with higher T cell density in blood, whereas shorter survival was associated with higher clonality in adjacent lung. Of the top 100 tumor clones, a median of 57 were detected in paired uninvolved adjacent lung; around 27 were also among that lung's top 100.

At diagnosis, peripheral blood, uninvolved tumor-adjacent lung and tumor were collected and stored as a combination of fresh-frozen and FFPE material. For TCR repertoire profiling, blood samples were analyzed in the form of peripheral blood mononuclear cells. The immunoSEQ Assay was used to sequence TCR beta CDR3 regions from DNA. On the study's bioinformatics: To compute T cell density, TCR beta template counts were normalized to usable DNA, which was estimated by amplifying housekeeping genes. Richness was estimated with the preseqR package, extrapolating to 400,000 templates for PBMC samples and 120,000 templates for tissue samples. Clonality was taken to be one minus Pielou's evenness. Tissue-enriched TCRs were identified through differential abundance testing performed on productive amino-acid clonotypes, with a minimum total count of 5 and an alpha of 0.1. The Jaccard Index and the Morisita Overlap Index were used to quantify repertoire overlap between compartments. TCR beta CDR3s were clustered by GLIPH together with public tetramer-defined viral CDR3s, and at least three viral sequences plus V-gene enrichment were required for viral motifs. In its TCRdb copy, this immuneACCESS table keeps in-frame sequences only and misses some clones. Where compared with another copy, unresolved V genes explain less than half of these, and the others have no known cause. V and J calls and clone size are those listed in that table; D and trimming were worked out from the DNA. This sample lists around 64,000 clones; roughly 76% were detected once. 4.7% of the sample comes from the top ten.

The CDR3 holds 16 amino acids from the cysteine to the phenylalanine. This entry keeps only the CDR3 DNA: 48 bases, framed from base 1. V is trimmed back by 5 bases and J by 3 bases, and the junction contains 12 bases that no gene match accounts for. Reading the germline V gene gives CDR1 SGHTA and CDR2 FQGTGA. The chain couples TRBV7-3 to TRBJ1-2, and 7 junction bases match TRBD1. Sequencing was performed on PBMCs, taken before any cancer treatment. The clonotype was recovered from a man between 40 and 70 years old with stage II lung adenocarcinoma. The nucleotides are TGTGCCAGCAGCCCCATGGGAGGGGGCGCGGACTATGGCTACACCTTC. Translated, it reads CASSPMGGGADYGYTF.